The 28 T cell receptor beta chains below come from one sample, sequenced in a study of shared clonotypes between healthy human individuals. Profiling relied on immunoSEQ multiplex PCR, and the TCRdb table lists in-frame clones only, not all of them. This table holds over a million clones, about 84% found once. The sequencing sample was made of memory CD4+ T cells from PBMCs. The subset is: CD45RA-negative fraction. The receptors were sampled from a man in his late teens or twenties in good health. Some clones in this sample may be carry-over from other donors' samples.

The CDR3 loop is CASSWPSGTVGTDTQYF. In nucleotides, the CDR3 is TGTGCCAGCAGTTGGCCTAGCGGGACGGTAGGCACAGATACGCAGTATTTT. The genes are TRBV5-4 and TRBJ2-3, with TRBD2 identical over 9 bases. Germline V gene sequence: CDR1 SGHNT, CDR2 YYREEE (reference sequence). CDR3 size: 17 residues. Germline trimming cut 5 bases from V and 1 base from J; bases unmatched to any gene: 11.

This chain links TRBV27 with TRBJ2-2; D is perhaps TRBD2 (6 bases). Germline V lookup: CDR1 MNHEY, CDR2 SMNVEV (reference sequence). V lost 2 bases, J lost 0 bases, and 16 bases lay in between. The CDR3 spans 18 residues. The CDR3 region has the DNA TGTGCCAGCAGTTTAATAGCCCGTAGCGGAGCGAACACCGGGGAGCTGTTTTTT. Protein sequence: CASSLIARSGANTGELFF.

V is TRBV14 and J is TRBJ2-7; D is uncertain. Germline V gene sequence: CDR1 SGHDN, CDR2 FVKESK. Trimming removed 6 bases at V and 2 bases at J, with 8 bases between. CDR3 length: 12 amino acids. CDR3 DNA sequence: TGTGCCAGCAGTAAGACCCCCTACGAGCAGTACTTC. Encoded protein: CASSKTPYEQYF. The entire variable domain, with the rest obtained from reference TRBV14 and TRBJ2-7, is as follows: EAGVTQFPSHSVIEKGQTVTLRCDPISGHDNLYWYRRVMGKEIKFLLHFVKESKQDESGMPNNRFLAERTGGTYSTLKVQPAELEDSGVYFCASSKTPYEQYFGPGTRLTVT.

V is TRBV5-1 and J is TRBJ2-3, with D possibly TRBD2 on 5 matching bases. Germline values: CDR1 SGHRS, CDR2 YFSETQ. CDR3 size: 15 residues. V was cut by 4 bases and J by 0 bases, with 12 bases left in between. The CDR3 DNA sequence: TGCGCCAGCAGCCGGACTGTCCCTAGCACAGATACGCAGTATTTT. Translated, it gives CASSRTVPSTDTQYF.

This chain uses TRBV7-2 with TRBJ1-2; D remains unclear. The CDR3 is 15 amino acids. The germline gives CDR1 SGHTA, CDR2 FQGNSA. The V end was cut by 0 bases, the J end by 7 bases, with 15 bases between. Written as DNA, the CDR3 is TGTGCCAGCAGCTTAGCCTTTATAGGAGTTGGTGGCTACACCTTC. Encoded protein: CASSLAFIGVGGYTF.

As for this clone: In the same sample, other DNA sequences code for this CDR3. Written as DNA, the CDR3 is TGCGCCAGCAGCCAACCGGGACAGGGGAATGAAAAACTGTTTTTT. Residues: CASSQPGQGNEKLFF. This chain links TRBV4-1 with TRBJ1-4, with 10 bases that match TRBD1. With V trimmed by 2 bases and J by 5 bases, 2 bases remained unmatched. The CDR3 has 15 amino acids. Germline CDR1 MGHRA, CDR2 YSYEKL.

In regard to this clone: A read error is the likely source, as a far larger clone sits one nucleotide away. This sequence joins TRBV30 and TRBJ1-3, with D hard to call. The germline V gene has CDR1 GTSNPN and CDR2 SVGIG (reference sequence). The CDR3 extends over 13 amino acids. The CDR3 loop is CAWSVNGRNAIYF. Written as DNA, the CDR3 is TGTGCCTGGAGTGTAAATGGTCGAAACGCCATATATTTT.

The chain couples TRBV7-2 to TRBJ2-1; D remains unclear. V was cut by 6 bases and J by 4 bases, with 7 bases left in between. This CDR3 is built from 12 residues. The V gene's germline CDR1 is SGHTA and CDR2 FQGNSA. The CDR3 DNA is TGTGCCAGCAGTTCAAATTACAATGAGCAGTTCTTC. As protein: CASSSNYNEQFF.

The count of this clone is one. V is TRBV5-1 and J is TRBJ2-1, with 8 bases identical to TRBD1. The CDR3 consists of 15 residues. Germline V gene sequence: CDR1 SGHRS, CDR2 YFSETQ. V trimming: 5 bases; J trimming: 5 bases; junction bases outside the gene matches: 9. The CDR3 bases are TGCGCCAGCAGTCTATTGGGACAGGAAAACAATGAGCAGTTCTTC. Translated: CASSLLGQENNEQFF.

The J gene is TRBJ1-5, the V gene TRBV5-6; 12 nucleotides line up with TRBD1. CDR3 length: 15 residues. The V gene end was trimmed by 3 bases and the J gene end by 6 bases; junction bases not matched to a gene: 4. Germline CDR1 and CDR2: SGHDT and YYEEEE. The CDR3, as DNA: TGTGCCAGCAGCTCCGGGACAGGGGGCGTTCAGCCCCAGCATTTT. It encodes CASSSGTGGVQPQHF. The variable domain in full, with the rest retrieved from reference TRBV5-6 and TRBJ1-5, is DAGVTQSPTHLIKTRGQQVTLRCSPKSGHDTVSWYQQALGQGPQFIFQYYEEEERQRGNFPDRFSGHQFPNYSSELNVNALLLGDSALYLCASSSGTGGVQPQHFGDGTRLSIL.

The chain recombines TRBV18 with TRBJ2-2; TRBD2 matches at 9 bases. Germline loops: CDR1 KGHSH, CDR2 LQKENI. The CDR3 has 18 residues. The V and J ends lost 2 bases and 1 base, in that order; junction bases with no gene match: 8. CDR3 sequence: CASSPSSLAGMNTGELFF. For the CDR3, the DNA is TGTGCCAGCTCACCAAGTTCCCTAGCGGGAATGAACACCGGGGAGCTGTTTTTT.

This chain joins TRBV27 and TRBJ1-1; weak D call: TRBD1 (5 bases). Trimming left V 6 bases short and J 4 bases short, with 18 bases between. The CDR3 sequence is 15 residues long. Germline values: CDR1 MNHEY, CDR2 SMNVEV (reference sequence). The CDR3: CASRDSGLTGTEAFF. The CDR3, as DNA: TGTGCCAGCAGGGACTCGGGACTCACAGGCACTGAAGCTTTCTTT.

The genes are TRBV27 and TRBJ1-5; TRBD1 aligns across 9 bases. Unmatched junction bases numbered 5, after V lost 5 bases and J lost 3 bases. Germline-derived CDR1 and CDR2 are MNHEY and SMNVEV (reference sequence). This CDR3 has 15 amino acids. The CDR3 nucleotides read TGTGCCAGCAGTGGCCGGGACAGGGCCAATCAGCCCCAGCATTTT. Translating gives CASSGRDRANQPQHF.

V is TRBV2 and J is TRBJ1-3; D uncertain. The CDR3 totals 13 residues. Trimming shortened V by 7 bases and J by 3 bases, and 10 bases separated the two germline ends. CDR1 is SNHLY and CDR2 is FYNNEI in the germline V gene. The CDR3 DNA follows: TGTGCCAGCACCCAGGAGGATGGAAACACCATATATTTT. This sequence encodes CASTQEDGNTIYF. The full variable domain, rest sourced from reference TRBV2 and TRBJ1-3, is EPEVTQTPSHQVTQMGQEVILRCVPISNHLYFYWYRQILGQKVEFLVSFYNNEISEKSEIFDDQFSVERPDGSNFTLKIRSTKLEDSAMYFCASTQEDGNTIYFGEGSWLTVV.

DNA for the CDR3: TGTGCCAGCAGCGAGGGGGACGGCCGTAATTCACCCCTCCACTTT. Translating it yields CASSEGDGRNSPLHF. This sequence joins TRBV9 and TRBJ1-6; weak D call: TRBD1 (6 bases). The CDR3 has 15 residues. CDR1 is SGDLS, CDR2 YYNGEE, per germline. Trimming pared 3 bases from V and 6 bases from J, leaving 13 bases between.

The chain combines TRBV4-2 with TRBJ1-3, with 10 nucleotides matching TRBD1. The junction had 3 bases not matched to a gene; V was cut back by 0 bases and J by 4 bases. The CDR3 loop spans 16 amino acids. Germline values: CDR1 LGHNA, CDR2 YNFKEQ. CDR3 region: CASSQDPTGGGNTIYF. The CDR3 DNA reads as TGTGCCAGCAGCCAAGACCCGACAGGGGGCGGAAACACCATATATTTT.

The CDR3 coding sequence is TGCGCCAGCAGCCAAGAGGGATGGAGCACCGGGGAGCTGTTTTTT. This sequence encodes CASSQEGWSTGELFF. The V call is TRBV4-1, the J call TRBJ2-2; D remains ambiguous. This CDR3 comprises 15 residues. Trimming left V 0 bases short and J 4 bases short, with 9 bases between. The germline gives CDR1 MGHRA, CDR2 YSYEKL.

Remarks on this clone: The germline gene is not matched at one end of the junction; a read error may be the cause. The chain recombines TRBV28 with TRBJ2-5; 11 bases fit TRBD2. The CDR3 spans 16 residues. Germline loops: CDR1 MDHEN, CDR2 SYDVKM. CDR3 region: CASSPTSGNPQGTQYF. CDR3 sequence (DNA): TGTGCCAGCAGTCCGACTAGCGGGAACCCCCAAGGGACCCAGTACTTC. The full variable domain, rest sourced from reference TRBV28 and TRBJ2-5, is DVKVTQSSRYLVKRTGEKVFLECVQDMDHENMFWYRQDPGLGLRLIYFSYDVKMKEKGDIPEGYSVSREKKERFSLILESASTNQTSMYLCASSPTSGNPQGTQYFGPGTRLLVL.

This chain joins TRBV5-4 and TRBJ2-5, with 7 bases fitting TRBD2. Trimming removed 1 base from V and 1 base from J; junction bases left unmatched: 4. This CDR3 region has 15 residues. The germline V gene has CDR1 SGHNT and CDR2 YYREEE (reference sequence). Written as DNA, the CDR3 is TGTGCCAGCAGCTTGAACAGCGGGGTCCAAGAGACCCAGTACTTC. It is translated as CASSLNSGVQETQYF.

As regards this clone: This same CDR3 is encoded by further DNA sequences in the sample. This sequence joins TRBV4-2 and TRBJ2-3; D call uncertain. Trimming left V 1 base short and J 0 bases short, with 11 bases between. The germline gives CDR1 LGHNA, CDR2 YNFKEQ. The CDR3 consists of 16 residues. CDR3 sequence: CASSQARAPSTDTQYF. CDR3 DNA: TGTGCCAGCAGCCAAGCCCGGGCCCCTAGCACAGATACGCAGTATTTT.

This clone was seen many times. The V call is TRBV7-9, the J call TRBJ1-2; D gene ambiguous. This CDR3 contains 10 residues. CDR1 is SEHNR and CDR2 is FQNEAQ in the germline V gene (reference sequence). Trimming removed 2 bases at V and 5 bases at J, with 0 bases between. As DNA, the CDR3 is TGTGCCAGCAGCTTATATGGCTACACCTTC. Its translation: CASSLYGYTF.

Notes on this clone: The junction differs from germline at one of its ends, possibly a read error. The chain is built from TRBV9 and TRBJ1-3; D remains unclear. Germline V gene lookup returns CDR1 SGDLS and CDR2 YYNGEE. The CDR3 is 15 amino acids. CDR3 in amino acids: CASGVGSNSGNTIYF. CDR3 sequence (DNA): TGTGCCAGCGGCGTAGGGAGCAACTCTGGAAACACCATATATTTT.

The chain recombines TRBV6-5 with TRBJ1-2, with a weak D call TRBD1 (5 bases). The germline V gene encodes CDR1 MNHEY and CDR2 SVGAGI. The CDR3 has 16 residues. Trimming shortened V by 1 base and J by 3 bases, and 15 bases separated the two germline ends. CDR3 loop: CASSYLSGSGHYGYTF. The CDR3 region has the DNA TGTGCCAGCAGTTACTTGTCAGGGTCCGGACACTATGGCTACACCTTC.

CDR3 protein: CASSLRTSGANVLTF. The CDR3, as DNA: TGTGCCAGTAGTCTCCGGACCTCTGGGGCCAACGTCCTGACTTTC. This chain joins TRBV19 and TRBJ2-6; no reliable D call. The CDR3 loop spans 15 amino acids. V was cut by 5 bases and J by 0 bases, with 8 bases left in between. The germline V gene encodes CDR1 LNHDA and CDR2 SQIVND (reference sequence).

This clone was recorded a few times. The chain combines TRBV7-2 with TRBJ2-3, with D hard to call. CDR1 is SGHTA, CDR2 FQGNSA, per germline. There are 14 residues in the CDR3. V was pared by 4 bases and J by 1 base, with 9 bases between. CDR3 protein: CASSSMIGTDTQYF. The CDR3 DNA follows: TGTGCCAGCAGCTCCATGATAGGCACAGATACGCAGTATTTT.

The V gene is TRBV19, the J gene TRBJ2-3, with TRBD2 as a possible D gene (5 bases). V was pared by 6 bases and J by 1 base, with 11 bases between. Germline values: CDR1 LNHDA, CDR2 SQIVND (reference sequence). CDR3 length equals 14 residues. CDR3 region: CASRSSWGTDTQYF. In nucleotides, the CDR3 is TGTGCCAGTAGGTCTAGCTGGGGCACAGATACGCAGTATTTT.

The J gene is TRBJ2-1, the V gene TRBV5-1; 9 bases match TRBD2. V shed 3 bases and J 0 bases; nucleotides not matched to a gene: 1. CDR3 length equals 15 residues. In germline, CDR1 is SGHRS, CDR2 YFSETQ. CDR3 sequence: CASSYSGSSYNEQFF. In DNA form, the CDR3 reads TGCGCCAGCAGCTATAGCGGGAGCTCCTACAATGAGCAGTTCTTC.

With regard to this clone: A much larger clonotype is one base distant, so this may be a read error. The chain links TRBV5-6 to TRBJ1-1; D not certain. The CDR3 totals 13 residues. Germline CDR1 reads SGHDT; CDR2 reads YYEEEE. V lost 1 base to trimming and J lost 0 bases, with 4 bases between them. The CDR3 protein is CASSLWVNTEAFF. CDR3 bases: TGTGCCAGCAGCTTGTGGGTGAACACTGAAGCTTTCTTT. The whole variable domain, remainder taken from reference TRBV5-6 and TRBJ1-1, is DAGVTQSPTHLIKTRGQQVTLRCSPKSGHDTVSWYQQALGQGPQFIFQYYEEEERQRGNFPDRFSGHQFPNYSSELNVNALLLGDSALYLCASSLWVNTEAFFGQGTRLTVV.